This record covers a single TCR beta chain. Antigen specificity is unknown. Moderate-to-severe activity, CAS ≥3, NOSPECS ≥4 and a duration under 3 months were seen in donors with ophthalmopathy. Diagnosis was based on clinical symptoms, serum thyroxine, TRAb, thyroid ultrasound and orbital computed tomography. This entry is derived from a study of Graves' ophthalmopathy and Graves' hyperthyroidism. Study-level points and caveats: Detected in blood as well were most expanded thyroid clonotypes with frequency above 0.001.

Germline CDR1 and CDR2: SEHNR and FQNEAQ (reference sequence). The CDR3 length is 13 residues. Trimming stripped 7 bases from V and 3 bases from J, with 13 bases between. Amplification of the TCR beta CDR3 regions used RNA transcripts (as template). HTBI primers were employed in first-round RT-PCR, then a second-round multiplex PCR followed. TCRdb reprocessed the multiplex PCR reads via MiXCR and lists one record per CDR3 protein. The table shows about 740,000 distinct CDR3 sequences, with roughly 40% occurring only once. The chain combines TRBV7-9 with TRBJ2-7; D not certain. This clonotype originated in an adult man with Graves' ophthalmopathy. Sequencing was done on a sample of peripheral blood. CDR3 sequence (DNA): TGTGCCAGCACTCCGGAAAAGGGCTACGAGCAGTACTTC. This sequence encodes CASTPEKGYEQYF.